This T cell receptor beta chain came from a study of cytotoxic CD8 clonotypes in ibrutinib-treated CLL. Overall study context: Mean productive templates were approximately 240,000; mean productive rearrangements were approximately 94,000.

Measured with immunoSEQ multiplex PCR; TCRdb has only the in-frame clones, and not every one. The top ten hold about 16% of the sample, which has 12,000 or so clones, 75% to 85% seen once. As to this clone: Its target is unknown.

Study results and caveats: Clonality was higher at ibrutinib response and returned toward baseline at progression. Baseline values of clonality outstripped age-matched healthy donors and followed circulating CD8+ T-cell counts. Rare overall, public clonotypes shrank or held steady under therapy.

Trimming took off 3 bases at V and 2 bases at J, with 11 bases between the two ends. There are 14 residues in the CDR3. Germline values: CDR1 SGDLS, CDR2 YYNGEE. Here the sequenced sample was PBMCs, taken at disease progression, from a patient treated with ibrutinib. This sequence originates from a human donor with chronic lymphocytic leukemia. The V call is TRBV9, the J call TRBJ1-2; tentative D call: TRBD1 (5 bases). CDR3: CASSAVGANYGYTF. The CDR3 DNA follows: TGTGCCAGCAGCGCGGTCGGGGCCAACTATGGCTACACCTTC.